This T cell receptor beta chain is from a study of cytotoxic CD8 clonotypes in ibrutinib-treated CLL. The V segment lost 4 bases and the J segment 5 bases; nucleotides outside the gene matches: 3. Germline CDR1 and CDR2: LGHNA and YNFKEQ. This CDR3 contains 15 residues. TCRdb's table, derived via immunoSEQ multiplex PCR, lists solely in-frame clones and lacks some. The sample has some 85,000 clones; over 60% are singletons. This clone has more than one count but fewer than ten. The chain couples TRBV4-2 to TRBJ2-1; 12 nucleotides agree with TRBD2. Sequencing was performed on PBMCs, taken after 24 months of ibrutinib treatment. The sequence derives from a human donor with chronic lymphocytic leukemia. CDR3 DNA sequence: TGTGCCAGCAGCCCGGGACTAGCGGGCGACAATGAGCAGTTCTTC. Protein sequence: CASSPGLAGDNEQFF.